This TCR beta chain was identified during a study of blood T cell repertoires in COVID-19. Background on the study: Whether acute or convalescent, the COVID-19 samples came from the United States, Italy and Spain. T cells, B-cell-depleted T cells, or PBMCs supplied cDNA or gDNA.

The CDR3 extends over 12 amino acids. Germline CDR1 SGHTA, CDR2 FQGNSA. V gave up 8 bases and J gave up 3 bases, with 10 bases separating them. The table lists this clone with a count of one. Per the original methods: Counts of nucleated cells, estimated from reference gene primer amplification, were obtained. TCRdb's copy holds only in-frame clones and misses some; the assay was immunoSEQ multiplex PCR. From that table come the V and J calls and clone size; the DNA was used to work out D and trimming. The sample includes 240,000 or so clones, more than 85% of them seen just once. V is TRBV7-2 and J is TRBJ1-2, with no clear D. The material sequenced was peripheral blood. This sequence originates from a woman aged 70-85 years with active or convalescent COVID-19. The CDR3 sequence is CASGYGYYGYTF. As DNA, the CDR3 is TGTGCCAGCGGGTACGGGTACTATGGCTACACCTTC.